These 22 T cell receptor beta chains were all obtained from the same sample, sequenced in a study of blood T cells in healthy people across ages. Combining a sample-barcoded 5' primer with a J-beta primer mix, a second PCR ran for roughly 7 to 12 cycles. In TCRdb, the 5' RACE reads were re-called with MiXCR into one record per CDR3 protein. The sample lists 1.5 million to 2 million distinct CDR3 sequences, 28% occurring once. The sample taken for sequencing was blood. These receptors were collected from a woman aged 25 to 45 in good health.

The chain employs TRBV10-3 and TRBJ1-3; D might be TRBD1 (6 bases). This CDR3 comprises 15 residues. The germline V gene encodes CDR1 ENHRY and CDR2 SYGVKD. Between the trimmed V and J ends, which lost 5 bases and 1 base, there was a span of 12 bases. CDR3 DNA sequence: TGTGCCATCAGTATACATCAGGGGTCTGGAAACACCATATATTTT. This translates into CAISIHQGSGNTIYF.

The gene calls are TRBV6-5 and TRBJ2-3; a weak D match, TRBD2 (6 bases). CDR1 and CDR2 (germline): MNHEY, SVGAGI. This CDR3 is 15 amino acids long. V shed 6 bases and J shed 3 bases, with 16 bases lying between them. CDR3 protein: CASRALWGGTDTQYF. The CDR3 nucleotides read TGTGCCAGCAGGGCCCTCTGGGGAGGAACAGATACGCAGTATTTT.

V and J are TRBV9 and TRBJ1-2, with D maybe TRBD1 (5 bases). The CDR3 runs 16 residues. Germline CDR1 and CDR2: SGDLS and YYNGEE. Between the trimmed V and J ends, which lost 4 bases and 4 bases, there was a span of 20 bases. The CDR3 is CASSTTAGGSGYGYTF. Here the CDR3 DNA reads TGTGCCAGCAGCACCACAGCTGGGGGATCGGGCTATGGCTACACCTTC. Filled out from reference TRBV9 and TRBJ1-2, the complete variable domain reads DSGVTQTPKHLITATGQRVTLRCSPRSGDLSVYWYQQSLDQGLQFLIQYYNGEERAKGNILERFSAQQFPDLHSELNLSSLELGDSALYFCASSTTAGGSGYGYTFGSGTRLTVV.

Comment on this clonotype: Possible read error: a much larger clone is one base away. The rearrangement links TRBV28 to TRBJ2-5, with D possibly being TRBD1 (6 bases). The CDR3 is 16 amino acids. Germline CDR1 reads MDHEN; CDR2 reads SYDVKM. V dropped 5 bases and J dropped 5 bases, with 21 bases sitting between them. In nucleotides, the CDR3 is TGTGCCAGCAGTCAGGGGCGCGCGAACTTGGAGGAGACCCAGTACTTC. Amino acids: CASSQGRANLEETQYF.

This sequence joins TRBV12-3 or TRBV12-4 and TRBJ1-2, with a tentative D call TRBD1 (6 bases). This CDR3 is 15 amino acids long. The V end was cut by 8 bases, the J end by 7 bases, with 23 bases between. The CDR3 here is CASVRQGSGLSGYTF. CDR3 nucleotides: TGTGCCAGCGTCCGGCAGGGGTCCGGCCTGAGTGGCTACACCTTC.

This chain joins TRBV10-3 and TRBJ2-5, with no clear D. Germline assignment: CDR1 ENHRY and CDR2 SYGVKD. The V gene lost 3 bases and the J gene lost 4 bases, with 6 bases spanning the gap. The CDR3 has 12 amino acids. CDR3 in amino acids: CAISDNRETQYF. In nucleotides, the CDR3 is TGTGCCATCAGTGACAACAGAGAGACCCAGTACTTC.

The sample holds many counts of this clonotype. The chain recombines TRBV11-2 with TRBJ2-5; 7 nucleotides align to TRBD2. CDR1 is SGHAT and CDR2 is FQNNGV in the germline V gene. The CDR3 contains 18 residues. V shed 6 bases and J 5 bases; nucleotides not matched to a gene: 21. The DNA of the CDR3 is TGTGCCAGCAGTTCCGGGGAGGGTGGTTTGGCCGAAGCGGAGACCCAGTACTTC. Protein product: CASSSGEGGLAEAETQYF.

In its sample, this clonotype was seen once. The V call is TRBV7-9, the J call TRBJ2-1, with a weak D call TRBD2 (6 bases). The CDR3 length is 12 residues. Germline CDR1 is SEHNR and CDR2 is FQNEAQ (reference sequence). Trimming removed 1 base from V and 15 bases from J, with 13 bases in between. The CDR3 DNA is TGTGCCAGCAGCTTAGTGGAGGGAGGACCGTTCTTC. Residues: CASSLVEGGPFF.

The chain uses TRBV6-5 and TRBJ2-2, with 8 bases matching TRBD1. V was pared by 2 bases and J by 7 bases, with 9 bases of the junction left unmatched. CDR3 length: 16 amino acids. Germline V gives CDR1 MNHEY, CDR2 SVGAGI. CDR3 residues: CASSYERTGKHGELFF. In nucleotides, the CDR3 is TGTGCCAGCAGTTACGAACGGACAGGGAAGCACGGGGAGCTGTTTTTT.

Turning to this clonotype: This clone may be a read error of a much larger clone one base away. The CDR3 is CASSSYQGPNVQYF. The CDR3 bases are TGTGCCAGCAGCTCATACCAGGGGCCAAACGTTCAGTACTTC. The rearrangement uses TRBV11-2 and TRBJ2-4; possibly TRBD1 for D (6 bases). Germline V lookup: CDR1 SGHAT, CDR2 FQNNGV. This CDR3 spans 14 amino acids.

The genes are TRBV20-1 and TRBJ1-3; the D is unclear. V gave up 6 bases and J gave up 3 bases, with 12 bases separating them. CDR1 DFQATT and CDR2 SNEGSKA come from the germline V gene (reference sequence). CDR3 length equals 13 residues. The chain's CDR3 is CSARQGIGNTIYF. The CDR3 nucleotides read TGCAGTGCCAGACAAGGGATTGGAAACACCATATATTTT.

As concerns this clonotype: This may be a read error: a much more frequent sequence differs by one nucleotide. This chain joins TRBV6-1 and TRBJ2-5; 7 bases are a match to TRBD1. V trimming: 11 bases; J trimming: 5 bases; junction bases outside the gene matches: 5. The CDR3 totals 11 residues. Germline CDR1 reads MNHNS; CDR2 reads SASEGT. In nucleotides, the CDR3 is TGTGCCTGCGGCAGGGGGGAGACCCAGTACTTC. It codes for CACGRGETQYF.

Details on this clonotype: This may be a read error, as it is one base from a much larger clone. This chain connects TRBV20-1 to TRBJ2-5, with D perhaps TRBD1 or TRBD2 (5 bases each). Germline V gene lookup returns CDR1 DFQATT and CDR2 SNEGSKA (reference sequence). The V end was cut by 0 bases, the J end by 13 bases, with 24 bases between. The CDR3 runs 15 residues. CDR3 protein: CSARDLADEGRRRYF. CDR3 DNA: TGCAGTGCTAGAGATCTAGCCGATGAGGGGCGGAGACGGTACTTC.

This chain uses TRBV29-1 with TRBJ2-5; D is undetermined. The J call is doubtful: the DNA matches TRBJ2-7 better. This CDR3 has 12 amino acids. The germline V gene has CDR1 SQVTM and CDR2 ANQGSEA. The CDR3 coding sequence is TGCAGCGTTGATATTTCGGGCTCCGAGCAGTACTTC. Translation gives CSVDISGSEQYF.

In this sample, this clonotype turned up once. V gene TRBV7-9 combines with J gene TRBJ2-1; no reliable D call. Germline lookup yields CDR1 SEHNR and CDR2 FQNEAQ (reference sequence). V was clipped by 5 bases and J by 4 bases, with 15 bases between them. The CDR3 is 15 residues long. CDR3 amino acids: CASSASLSRYNEQFF. The CDR3 nucleotides read TGTGCCAGCAGCGCCTCCCTGTCCAGATACAATGAGCAGTTCTTC.

V is TRBV7-2 and J is TRBJ2-7, with 8 nucleotides matching TRBD1. CDR3 size: 14 residues. V shed 5 bases, J shed 3 bases, and the junction held 6 bases outside the gene matches. Germline V lookup: CDR1 SGHTA, CDR2 FQGNSA. The DNA of the CDR3 is TGTGCCAGCAGCCGACAGGGGCAGTACTACGAGCAGTACTTC. This gives the protein CASSRQGQYYEQYF.

This clonotype came up a few times. V gene TRBV12-5 combines with J gene TRBJ2-5; D remains unclear. This CDR3 is built from 14 residues. Germline V CDR1 and CDR2: LGHNT, FRNRAP. Trimming shortened V by 1 base and J by 0 bases, and 6 bases separated the two germline ends. The CDR3 nucleotides are TGTGCTAGTGGTTTGGGCACGGACCAAGAGACCCAGTACTTC. Amino acids: CASGLGTDQETQYF. Variable domain in full (rest from reference TRBV12-5 and TRBJ2-5): DARVTQTPRHKVTEMGQEVTMRCQPILGHNTVFWYRQTMMQGLELLAYFRNRAPLDDSGMPKDRFSAEMPDATLATLKIQPSEPRDSAVYFCASGLGTDQETQYFGPGTRLLVL.

This clonotype was counted once. The genes are TRBV27 and TRBJ1-1, with D tentatively TRBD1 (6 bases). V shed 8 bases and J shed 1 base, with 11 bases lying between them. The CDR3 is 13 amino acids. Germline-derived CDR1 and CDR2 are MNHEY and SMNVEV (reference sequence). CDR3 protein: CASGLDRNTEAFF. CDR3 nucleotides: TGTGCCAGCGGACTGGACAGGAACACTGAAGCTTTCTTT.

This clonotype was recorded a few times. The chain has TRBV10-3 and TRBJ2-1; 11 bases are a match to TRBD2. Germline loops: CDR1 ENHRY, CDR2 SYGVKD. The junction had 4 bases not matched to a gene; V was cut back by 3 bases and J by 9 bases. The CDR3 length is 14 residues. The CDR3 sequence is CAISELAGGPEQFF. The CDR3, as DNA: TGTGCCATCAGTGAATTAGCGGGGGGGCCTGAGCAGTTCTTC.

This clonotype was seen repeatedly, ten times or more. The chain has TRBV7-2 and TRBJ2-7, with 7 bases that match TRBD1. V lost 0 bases, J lost 2 bases, and 4 bases stayed unmatched. Per germline, CDR1 SGHTA and CDR2 FQGNSA. The CDR3 consists of 15 residues. This CDR3 reads CASSLAGQIPYEQYF. For the CDR3, the DNA is TGTGCCAGCAGCTTAGCGGGACAGATACCCTACGAGCAGTACTTC.

The chain uses TRBV5-1 and TRBJ2-1; D not resolved. The CDR3 extends over 14 amino acids. CDR1 is SGHRS, CDR2 YFSETQ, per germline. V lost 1 base and J lost 12, with 17 bases in between. The CDR3 DNA reads TGCGCCAGCAGCTTGCTTGCCCCCTACCCTGCGCAGTTCTTC. It yields the protein CASSLLAPYPAQFF.

This clonotype was observed a handful of times. The V and J genes are TRBV7-2 and TRBJ2-1; 9 nucleotides align to TRBD2. There are 16 residues in the CDR3. V dropped 1 base and J dropped 8; count of bases not matched to a gene: 9. The V gene's germline CDR1 is SGHTA and CDR2 FQGNSA. CDR3 bases: TGTGCCAGCAGCTTAGGGGCTAGCGGGGCTCGCGATGAGCAGTTCTTC. Encoded protein: CASSLGASGARDEQFF. The variable domain in full, with the rest retrieved from reference TRBV7-2 and TRBJ2-1, is GAGVSQSPSNKVTEKGKDVELRCDPISGHTALYWYRQSLGQGLEFLIYFQGNSAPDKSGLPSDRFSAERTGGSVSTLTIQRTQQEDSAVYLCASSLGASGARDEQFFGPGTRLTVL.